The 6 T cell receptor beta chains in this list originate from one sample, sequenced in a study of blood T cells in healthy people across ages. Sample-barcoded 5' priming and a J-beta primer mix drove a second PCR of 7 to 11 cycles. TCRdb ran MiXCR on the 5' RACE reads and lists one entry per CDR3 protein. The sample includes around 320,000 distinct CDR3 sequences, about 25% of them seen just once. Sequenced: blood. The receptor source for this set is a woman between 70 and 85 years old in good health.

This chain links TRBV28 with TRBJ1-2; 11 bases align to TRBD1. Trimming cost V 5 bases and J 6 bases; bases outside gene matches: 8. This CDR3 is 15 amino acids long. Germline values: CDR1 MDHEN, CDR2 SYDVKM. CDR3 loop: CASSLTSDRGHGYTF. CDR3 nucleotide sequence: TGTGCCAGCAGTCTGACTTCGGACAGGGGGCATGGCTACACCTTC.

This clonotype has ten or more counts. This rearrangement joins TRBV10-3 to TRBJ2-5; D might be TRBD2 (5 bases). The CDR3 totals 14 residues. V lost 1 base and J 5 bases, leaving 11 bases between the germline ends. Germline loops: CDR1 ENHRY, CDR2 SYGVKD. The CDR3 is CAISEWRGKETQYF. CDR3 DNA: TGTGCCATCAGTGAGTGGCGAGGGAAGGAGACCCAGTACTTC.

The chain joins TRBV4-1 to TRBJ2-5, with 9 nucleotides matching TRBD2. This CDR3 contains 18 residues. The J segment lost 0 bases and the V segment lost 1 base, leaving 9 bases of the junction unmatched. CDR1 is MGHRA, CDR2 YSYEKL, per germline. The CDR3 here is CASSQVALAGDNQETQYF. CDR3 nucleotide sequence: TGCGCCAGCAGCCAAGTTGCTTTAGCGGGAGATAACCAAGAGACCCAGTACTTC.

This clonotype occurred a few times. An end of the junction differs from the germline gene, which may be a read error. This chain uses TRBV11-1 with TRBJ2-5, with D perhaps TRBD1 or TRBD2 (5 bases each). The CDR3 has 13 amino acids. The germline gives CDR1 SGHAT, CDR2 FQDESV (reference sequence). The CDR3 DNA sequence: TGTGCCAGCAGCGAGGGACGAGGAGAGACCCGGTACTTC. Translating gives CASSEGRGETRYF.

This clonotype appeared a few times. The chain carries TRBV25-1 and TRBJ1-4; 7 nucleotides agree with TRBD1. The CDR3 spans 14 residues. Germline V CDR1 and CDR2: MGHDK, SYGVNS. V lost 4 bases and J lost 5; bases outside the gene matches: 4. The CDR3 sequence: CASSATQGNEKLFF. Here the CDR3 DNA reads TGTGCCAGCAGTGCCACACAGGGGAATGAAAAACTGTTTTTT.

The V gene is TRBV2, the J gene TRBJ2-7; D not resolved. CDR3 length equals 13 residues. The germline V and J ends were trimmed by 8 bases and 9 bases, with 20 bases remaining between them. Germline CDR1 and CDR2: SNHLY and FYNNEI. The CDR3 loop is CASLRTLIEGQYF. CDR3 coding DNA: TGTGCCAGCCTTCGGACCCTTATAGAAGGGCAGTACTTC. Full variable domain (missing parts from reference TRBV2 and TRBJ2-7): EPEVTQTPSHQVTQMGQEVILRCVPISNHLYFYWYRQILGQKVEFLVSFYNNEISEKSEIFDDQFSVERPDGSNFTLKIRSTKLEDSAMYFCASLRTLIEGQYFGPGTRLTVT.